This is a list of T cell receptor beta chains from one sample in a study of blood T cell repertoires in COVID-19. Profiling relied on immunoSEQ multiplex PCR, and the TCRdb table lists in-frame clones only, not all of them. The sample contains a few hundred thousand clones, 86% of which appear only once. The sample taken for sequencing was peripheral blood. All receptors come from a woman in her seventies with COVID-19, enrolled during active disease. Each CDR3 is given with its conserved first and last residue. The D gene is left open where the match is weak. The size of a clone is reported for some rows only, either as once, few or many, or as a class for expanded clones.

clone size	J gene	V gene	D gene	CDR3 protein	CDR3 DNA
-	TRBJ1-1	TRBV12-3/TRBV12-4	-	CASSLGPEAFF	TGTGCCAGCAGTCTGGGGCCCGAAGCTTTCTTT
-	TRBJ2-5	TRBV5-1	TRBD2	CASSPRGGYQETQYF	TGCGCCAGCAGCCCGCGGGGGGGCTACCAAGAGACCCAGTACTTC
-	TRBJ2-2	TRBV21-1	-	CASSKAPSVGELFF	TGTGCCAGCAGCAAGGCGCCTAGCGTCGGGGAGCTGTTTTTT
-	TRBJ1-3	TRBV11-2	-	CASSLQGGNTIYF	TGTGCCAGCAGCTTACAGGGGGGAAACACCATATATTTT
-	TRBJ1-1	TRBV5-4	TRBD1	CASTRTGGNTEAFF	TGTGCCAGCACCAGGACAGGGGGTAACACTGAAGCTTTCTTT
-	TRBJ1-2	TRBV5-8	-	CASSLNRGYTF	TGTGCCAGCAGCTTGAACCGGGGCTACACCTTC
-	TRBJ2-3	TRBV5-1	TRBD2	CASSSTLLAGASTDTQYF	TGCGCCAGCAGCTCCACTTTACTAGCGGGGGCGAGCACAGATACGCAGTATTTT
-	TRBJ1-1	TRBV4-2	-	CASSQGRMTENTEAFF	TGTGCCAGCAGCCAAGGTCGGATGACAGAGAACACTGAAGCTTTCTTT
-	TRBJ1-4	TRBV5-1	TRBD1	CASRSGQDAGKLFF	TGCGCCAGCAGATCTGGACAGGACGCCGGGAAACTGTTTTTT
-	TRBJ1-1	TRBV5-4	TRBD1	CASSSKTGTGTTEAFF	TGTGCCAGCAGCTCGAAAACCGGGACAGGGACGACTGAAGCTTTCTTT
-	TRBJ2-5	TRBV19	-	CASSIGQGGVSETQYF	TGTGCCAGTAGTATAGGCCAAGGGGGAGTTTCGGAGACCCAGTACTTC
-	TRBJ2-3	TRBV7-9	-	CASSFGLDTQYF	TGTGCCAGCAGCTTTGGGCTTGATACGCAGTATTTT
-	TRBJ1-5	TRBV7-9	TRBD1	CASSSPGTGGNQPQHF	TGTGCCAGCAGTTCCCCCGGGACAGGGGGAAATCAGCCCCAGCATTTT
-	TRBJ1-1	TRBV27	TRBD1	CASSFTGGNTEAFF	TGTGCCAGCAGTTTTACAGGGGGGAACACTGAAGCTTTCTTT
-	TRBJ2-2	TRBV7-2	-	CASSRWARQNTGELFF	TGTGCCAGCAGCCGTTGGGCCAGACAGAACACCGGGGAGCTGTTTTTT
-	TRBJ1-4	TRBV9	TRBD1	CASSVETGGTLFF	TGTGCCAGCAGCGTAGAGACAGGGGGGACACTGTTTTTT
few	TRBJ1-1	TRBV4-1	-	CASSQVGRENTEAFF	TGCGCCAGCAGCCAAGTTGGCAGGGAGAACACTGAAGCTTTCTTT
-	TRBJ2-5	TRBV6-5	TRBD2	CAGRTSGQETQYF	TGTGCCGGCCGGACTAGCGGACAAGAGACCCAGTACTTC